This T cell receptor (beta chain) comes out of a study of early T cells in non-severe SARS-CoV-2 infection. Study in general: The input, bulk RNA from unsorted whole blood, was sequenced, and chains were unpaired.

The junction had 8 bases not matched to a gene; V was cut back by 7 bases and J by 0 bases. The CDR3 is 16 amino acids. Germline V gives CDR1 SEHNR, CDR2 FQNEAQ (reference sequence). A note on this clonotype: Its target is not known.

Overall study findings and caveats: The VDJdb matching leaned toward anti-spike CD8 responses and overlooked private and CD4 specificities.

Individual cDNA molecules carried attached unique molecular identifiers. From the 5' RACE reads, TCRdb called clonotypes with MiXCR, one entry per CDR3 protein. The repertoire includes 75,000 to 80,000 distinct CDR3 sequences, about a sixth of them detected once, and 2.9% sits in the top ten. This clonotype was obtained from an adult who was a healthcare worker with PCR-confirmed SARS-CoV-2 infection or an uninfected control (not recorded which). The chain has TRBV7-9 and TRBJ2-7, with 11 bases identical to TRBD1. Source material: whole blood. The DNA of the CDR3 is TGTGCCAGCACACCATCGGGACAGGGGGACTCCTACGAGCAGTACTTC. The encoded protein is CASTPSGQGDSYEQYF.